Following are 24 T cell receptor beta chains from one sample sequenced in a study of shared clonotypes between healthy human individuals (dated by TCRdb to 2020 to 2021). The library was produced with the immunoSEQ multiplex PCR assay. Here the immuneACCESS table is served through TCRdb, limited to in-frame sequences with V and J called. Missing clones are a known gap in these copies; in checked studies unresolved V genes cover under half, and the rest lacks a known reason. This sample comprises about half a million clones, 70% to 85% of them detected only once. The ten most abundant clones make up roughly 12% of the sample. The sample taken for sequencing was PBMCs. These receptors all come from a woman between 40 and 55 years old in good health. Some clones in this sample may be carry-over from other donors' samples.

The rearrangement joins TRBV4-1 to TRBJ1-2; maybe TRBD1 (5 bases). CDR3 size: 15 residues. V lost 1 base and J lost 3, with 12 bases in between. From germline, CDR1 is MGHRA and CDR2 YSYEKL. The CDR3 loop is CASSQVARGDYGYTF. CDR3 nucleotide sequence: TGCGCCAGCAGCCAAGTGGCCCGAGGGGACTATGGCTACACCTTC.

The rearrangement links TRBV11-2 to TRBJ1-4, with D perhaps TRBD1 (5 bases). Germline CDR1 is SGHAT and CDR2 is FQNNGV. There are 13 residues in the CDR3. Trimming cost V 4 bases and J 2 bases, with 5 bases left between them. CDR3 region: CASSWDTNEKLFF. CDR3 nucleotide sequence: TGTGCCAGCAGCTGGGACACTAATGAAAAACTGTTTTTT. Full variable domain (outside the CDR3, taken from reference TRBV11-2 and TRBJ1-4): EAGVAQSPRYKIIEKRQSVAFWCNPISGHATLYWYQQILGQGPKLLIQFQNNGVVDDSQLPKDRFSAERLKGVDSTLKIQPAKLEDSAVYLCASSWDTNEKLFFGSGTQLSVL.

Points on this clone: This CDR3 is also generated by other DNA sequences in the sample. The chain's CDR3 is CASSLGGEETQYF. The CDR3 DNA follows: TGCGCCAGCAGCTTGGGTGGTGAAGAGACCCAGTACTTC. The V gene is TRBV5-1, the J gene TRBJ2-5; D unresolved. Germline loops: CDR1 SGHRS, CDR2 YFSETQ. The V and J ends lost 0 bases and 3 bases respectively, with 6 bases between them. The CDR3 contains 13 residues.

The V gene is TRBV7-2, the J gene TRBJ2-3, with 7 positions matching TRBD2. CDR3 length equals 13 residues. With V trimmed by 0 bases and J by 14 bases, 8 bases remained unmatched. CDR1 SGHTA and CDR2 FQGNSA come from the germline V gene. The CDR3, as DNA: TGTGCCAGCAGCTTAGCGAGGGCGGAGCGGGGGTATTTT. Translated: CASSLARAERGYF. Drawing the rest from reference TRBV7-2 and TRBJ2-3, the complete variable domain is GAGVSQSPSNKVTEKGKDVELRCDPISGHTALYWYRQSLGQGLEFLIYFQGNSAPDKSGLPSDRFSAERTGGSVSTLTIQRTQQEDSAVYLCASSLARAERGYFGPGTRLTVL.

This chain uses TRBV27 with TRBJ2-7; D may correspond to TRBD1 or TRBD2 (5 bases each). Trimming shortened V by 2 bases and J by 9 bases, and 14 bases separated the two germline ends. The germline CDR1 and CDR2 sequences are MNHEY and SMNVEV (reference sequence). This CDR3 spans 13 amino acids. The CDR3 here is CASSLREGDRQYF. CDR3 in DNA: TGTGCCAGCAGTTTAAGGGAAGGGGACCGGCAGTACTTC.

This clone appeared a few times. The V gene is TRBV7-8, the J gene TRBJ2-7; maybe TRBD2 (6 bases). Trimming pared 2 bases from V and 3 bases from J, leaving 11 bases between. The germline V gene encodes CDR1 SGHVS and CDR2 FQNEAQ. CDR3 length: 14 amino acids. CDR3 bases: TGTGCCAGCAGCTTACCGGGACTCCACTACGAGCAGTACTTC. Amino acids: CASSLPGLHYEQYF.

The chain joins TRBV18 to TRBJ1-1; no clear D gene. V shed 3 bases and J shed 3 bases, with 14 bases lying between them. Germline V gene data show CDR1 as KGHSH and CDR2 as LQKENI. The CDR3 spans 15 residues. CDR3 protein: CASSPASGKDTEAFF. In DNA, the CDR3 is TGTGCCAGCTCACCCGCATCGGGGAAAGACACTGAAGCTTTCTTT.

The chain recombines TRBV11-2 with TRBJ2-5, with D possibly being TRBD1 (6 bases). Trimming pared 4 bases from V and 5 bases from J, leaving 14 bases between. This CDR3 has 14 amino acids. Per germline, CDR1 SGHAT and CDR2 FQNNGV. The CDR3 sequence is CASSSTGSGETQYF. CDR3 sequence (DNA): TGTGCCAGCAGCTCAACAGGGTCGGGGGAGACCCAGTACTTC.

The V and J genes are TRBV7-3 and TRBJ1-5; 8 bases map to TRBD1. CDR1 is SGHTA, CDR2 FQGTGA, per germline. Trimming at V came to 3 bases and at J to 5 bases, leaving 0 bases not matched to a gene. CDR3 size: 13 residues. Here the CDR3 DNA reads TGTGCCAGCAGCTTGACAGGGGATCAGCCCCAGCATTTT. Protein: CASSLTGDQPQHF.

This clone was seen a few times. The chain joins TRBV18 to TRBJ2-7; weak D call: TRBD1 (5 bases). The germline V gene has CDR1 KGHSH and CDR2 LQKENI. Trimming cost V 4 bases and J 4 bases, with 17 bases left between them. CDR3 size: 15 residues. The CDR3 region is CASSLGADPSYEQYF. The CDR3 DNA follows: TGTGCCAGCTCACTAGGGGCGGACCCCTCTTACGAGCAGTACTTC.

The chain recombines TRBV7-9 with TRBJ1-1; D is unresolved. The germline CDR1 and CDR2 sequences are SEHNR and FQNEAQ (reference sequence). The V end lost 0 bases, the J end lost 1 base, and 9 bases lay between the germline ends. The CDR3 extends over 15 amino acids. In nucleotides, the CDR3 is TGTGCCAGCAGCTTAGCGCTAAGGGAGAACACTGAAGCTTTCTTT. Protein sequence: CASSLALRENTEAFF.

V usage is TRBV15 and J usage is TRBJ2-5; D gene uncertain. Germline CDR1 is LNHNV and CDR2 is YYDKDF (reference sequence). The germline V and J ends were trimmed by 3 bases and 0 bases, with 5 bases remaining between them. The CDR3 loop spans 13 amino acids. The CDR3 is CATSSGYQETQYF. The DNA for the CDR3 is TGTGCCACCAGCAGCGGATACCAAGAGACCCAGTACTTC.

This clone was found many times. V gene TRBV19 combines with J gene TRBJ1-4; 7 bases agree with TRBD1. Germline V lookup: CDR1 LNHDA, CDR2 SQIVND (reference sequence). The CDR3 runs to 15 residues. V lost 6 bases to trimming and J lost 8 bases; unmatched junction nucleotides: 12. Here the CDR3 DNA reads TGTGCCAGTAGCACAGGGGAGGAGGGATACGAAAAACTGTTTTTT. Translating gives CASSTGEEGYEKLFF.

The chain recombines TRBV4-2 with TRBJ2-4; 10 bases match TRBD2. CDR1 is LGHNA and CDR2 is YNFKEQ in the germline V gene. Trimming at V came to 1 base and at J to 2 bases, leaving 5 bases not matched to a gene. The CDR3 is 17 residues long. The CDR3 spells CASSQVYSGRTKNIQYF. CDR3 DNA sequence: TGTGCCAGCAGCCAAGTTTATAGCGGGAGGACCAAAAACATTCAGTACTTC.

J is TRBJ1-2 and V is TRBV11-1, with 7 nucleotides matching TRBD1. The CDR3 extends over 16 amino acids. J lost 5 bases, V lost 1 base, and 10 bases had no gene match. Germline V gene data show CDR1 as SGHAT and CDR2 as FQDESV (reference sequence). CDR3 nucleotides: TGTGCCAGCAGCTTAGGATTGCGACAGGGCAATTATGGCTACACCTTC. Protein sequence: CASSLGLRQGNYGYTF.

A few counts support this clone. This sequence joins TRBV7-3 and TRBJ2-6; no reliable D call. CDR1 is SGHTA, CDR2 FQGTGA, per germline. This CDR3 comprises 15 residues. Between the trimmed V and J ends, which lost 5 bases and 0 bases, there was a span of 8 bases. The CDR3 bases are TGTGCCAGCAGCCCATTCGCCTCTGGGGCCAACGTCCTGACTTTC. Translation: CASSPFASGANVLTF.

This chain links TRBV7-8 with TRBJ2-7; maybe TRBD1 (5 bases). The CDR3 runs 14 residues. CDR1 and CDR2 (germline): SGHVS, FQNEAQ. V dropped 1 base and J dropped 6 bases, with 13 bases sitting between them. The CDR3 DNA reads as TGTGCCAGCAGCTTAGAAAGGGGATCTTTCGAGCAGTACTTC. It yields the protein CASSLERGSFEQYF.

This clone was picked up a small number of times. This specimen includes other DNA sequences encoding the same CDR3. The chain is built from TRBV9 and TRBJ2-7, with a tentative D call TRBD1 (7 bases). Trimming took 2 bases from V and 7 from J, leaving 13 bases between them. The germline V gene has CDR1 SGDLS and CDR2 YYNGEE. This CDR3 has 13 amino acids. CDR3 residues: CASSVEGAGEQYF. The CDR3 nucleotides are TGTGCCAGCAGCGTGGAGGGGGCGGGAGAGCAGTACTTC. Combining the CDR3 with reference TRBV9 and TRBJ2-7 gives the whole variable domain DSGVTQTPKHLITATGQRVTLRCSPRSGDLSVYWYQQSLDQGLQFLIQYYNGEERAKGNILERFSAQQFPDLHSELNLSSLELGDSALYFCASSVEGAGEQYFGPGTRLTVT.

The V and J genes are TRBV27 and TRBJ2-7, with TRBD2 matching over 8 bases. Germline assignment: CDR1 MNHEY and CDR2 SMNVEV (reference sequence). V shed 5 bases and J 0 bases; nucleotides not matched to a gene: 6. This CDR3 is 15 amino acids long. The CDR3 reads CASSDVTSGSYEQYF. The CDR3, as DNA: TGTGCCAGCAGTGACGTCACTAGCGGCTCCTACGAGCAGTACTTC.

The DNA for the CDR3 is TGTGCCATCAGTGAGTCCGGGACAGCCAAAAACATTCAGTACTTC. Encoded protein: CAISESGTAKNIQYF. V and J are TRBV10-3 and TRBJ2-4, with D possibly being TRBD1 or TRBD2 (5 bases each). Germline V gene lookup returns CDR1 ENHRY and CDR2 SYGVKD. This CDR3 is 15 amino acids long. The V end was cut by 0 bases, the J end by 0 bases, with 6 bases between.

The chain has TRBV30 and TRBJ2-2; possibly TRBD1 for D (6 bases). This CDR3 is built from 13 residues. Germline CDR1 reads GTSNPN; CDR2 reads SVGIG (reference sequence). Trimming pared 3 bases from V and 7 bases from J, leaving 12 bases between. CDR3 DNA: TGTGCCTGGAGAAACAGGGTCAGCGGGGAGCTGTTTTTT. Amino acids: CAWRNRVSGELFF.

The CDR3 region is CASSETGRELFF. The CDR3 region has the DNA TGTGCCAGCAGTGAAACAGGGCGGGAGCTGTTTTTT. The chain is built from TRBV2 and TRBJ2-2; TRBD1 might be the D (6 bases). Germline V gene data show CDR1 as SNHLY and CDR2 as FYNNEI. The CDR3 runs 12 residues. The V gene lost 2 bases and the J gene lost 9 bases, with 7 bases spanning the gap.

This clone was recorded at least ten times. The sample carries other DNA sequences with the same CDR3. V usage is TRBV28 and J usage is TRBJ2-7, with TRBD2 matching over 15 bases. Trimming took 5 bases from V and 3 from J; bases not matched to a gene: 2. The CDR3 runs to 15 residues. The V gene's germline CDR1 is MDHEN and CDR2 SYDVKM. CDR3 amino acids: CASSGLAGGRYEQYF. DNA for the CDR3: TGTGCCAGCAGTGGACTAGCGGGAGGGCGCTACGAGCAGTACTTC.

V usage is TRBV27 and J usage is TRBJ2-7, with 9 bases that match TRBD2. This CDR3 has 16 residues. Germline V gene sequence: CDR1 MNHEY, CDR2 SMNVEV (reference sequence). Trimming took 0 bases from V and 7 from J; bases not matched to a gene: 10. This CDR3 is CASSLSGGLAAGEQYF. CDR3 sequence (DNA): TGTGCCAGCAGTTTATCGGGGGGACTAGCAGCCGGGGAGCAGTACTTC.